This TCR beta chain was sequenced for a study of breast tumors, draining lymph nodes, adjacent tissues. Breast cancer patients provided tissue from their axillary draining lymph nodes. Study results and caveats: Data only fit, rather than demonstrated, lymph node origin of most tumor T cells.

TCRdb processed the multiplex PCR reads anew with MiXCR; each CDR3 protein has one entry. The table lists over 200,000 distinct CDR3 sequences, 32% of them singletons. Comment on this clonotype: The antigen is not known.

The sample taken for sequencing was axillary lymph node tissue. The source is a female donor with breast cancer. Some clones in this sample may be carry-over from other donors' samples.

CDR3 in amino acids: CASWLAGPLEVFF. The DNA of the CDR3 is TGTGCCAGCTGGCTAGCGGGGCCACTTGAGGTGTTTTTT. This chain connects TRBV2 to TRBJ2-2; 9 nucleotides match TRBD2. The V gene end was trimmed by 8 bases and the J gene end by 15 bases; junction bases not matched to a gene: 13. The germline gives CDR1 SNHLY, CDR2 FYNNEI. The CDR3 runs to 13 residues.